This is a list of T cell receptor beta chains from one sample in a study of lymphopenia after photon versus proton radiotherapy. Method: immunoSEQ multiplex PCR; TCRdb's copy keeps in-frame clones and lacks some. Here the sample spans more than 20,000 clones, about four fifths being singletons. The source material was peripheral blood, sampled from a patient treated with photon-based radiotherapy. Receptor source: a woman between 50 and 59 years old with pancreatic cancer. The CDR3 runs from the conserved cysteine through the conserved F or W. A D gene is named only where the DNA matches it firmly. Not all rows give a size; the values are once, few, many and, for expanded clones, a class.

>TRBJ2-7|-|TRBD1|TRBV15
CATSRTGIPYEQYF
TGTGCCACCAGCAGGACAGGGATCCCCTACGAGCAGTACTTC
>TRBJ2-1|-|-|TRBV28
CASSPGGGGYNEQFF
TGTGCCAGCAGTCCCGGGGGAGGGGGCTACAATGAGCAGTTCTTC
>TRBJ1-1|-|-|TRBV4-1
CASSQDWEEGNTEAFF
TGCGCCAGCAGCCAAGATTGGGAAGAGGGGAACACTGAAGCTTTCTTT
>TRBJ2-1|-|TRBD2|TRBV7-9
CASYTSGRDEQFF
TGTGCCAGCTACACTAGCGGGAGAGATGAGCAGTTCTTC
>TRBJ1-1|-|-|TRBV6-1
CASSRANTEAFF
TGTGCCAGCAGCCGAGCGAACACTGAAGCTTTCTTT
>TRBJ1-3|-|TRBD1|TRBV25-1
CASSGQGGNTIYF
TGTGCCAGCAGCGGACAGGGAGGAAACACCATATATTTT
>TRBJ1-4|-|-|TRBV9
CASSVGGSTGNEKLFF
TGTGCCAGCAGCGTAGGCGGGTCTACGGGTAATGAAAAACTGTTTTTT
>TRBJ2-1|-|TRBD2|TRBV29-1
CSVQGSSGRGTYNEQFF
TGCAGCGTTCAAGGGAGTAGCGGGAGGGGCACCTACAATGAGCAGTTCTTC
>TRBJ1-5|-|TRBD1|TRBV10-3
CAINRGDDQPQHF
TGTGCCATCAACAGGGGGGATGATCAGCCCCAGCATTTT
>TRBJ2-7|-|-|TRBV6-5
CASSETGWGVRQYF
TGTGCCAGCAGCGAAACAGGGTGGGGGGTTCGGCAGTACTTC
>TRBJ1-4|-|TRBD1|TRBV6-5
CASSRPGGSEKLFF
TGTGCCAGCAGTCGTCCAGGGGGTTCAGAAAAACTGTTTTTT
>TRBJ2-1|-|-|TRBV28
CASSFPRPSSYNEQFF
TGTGCCAGCAGTTTCCCCCGACCGAGCTCCTACAATGAGCAGTTCTTC
>TRBJ2-3|-|TRBD2|TRBV19
CASSIGPGLAATDTQYF
TGTGCCAGTAGTATAGGCCCGGGACTAGCGGCGACAGATACGCAGTATTTT
>TRBJ2-7|-|TRBD1|TRBV28
CASSLITGGYEQYF
TGTGCCAGCAGTTTAATAACAGGGGGCTACGAGCAGTACTTC
>TRBJ1-2|-|TRBD1|TRBV5-5
CASSRTGANYGYTF
TGTGCCAGCAGCCGGACAGGGGCCAACTATGGCTACACCTTC
>TRBJ1-5|-|-|TRBV28
CASSVQGWDQPQHF
TGTGCCAGCAGTGTACAGGGCTGGGATCAGCCCCAGCATTTT
>TRBJ2-7|-|TRBD2|TRBV28
CASLGLAGESSYEQYF
TGTGCCAGCTTAGGGCTAGCGGGGGAAAGCTCCTACGAGCAGTACTTC
>TRBJ2-3|few|-|TRBV2
CASSDRGARTDTQYF
TGTGCCAGCAGTGACCGGGGAGCACGGACAGATACGCAGTATTTT
>TRBJ1-4|-|TRBD1|TRBV5-1
CASSFGQGFEKLFF
TGCGCCAGCAGCTTCGGACAGGGGTTCGAAAAACTGTTTTTT
>TRBJ2-7|-|-|TRBV28
CASSSPRMRYEQYF
TGTGCCAGCAGTTCTCCCAGGATGCGGTACGAGCAGTACTTC
>TRBJ1-2|-|TRBD1|TRBV27
CASSLISGGSGYTF
TGTGCCAGCAGTTTGATTTCAGGGGGCAGTGGCTACACCTTC
>TRBJ2-7|-|-|TRBV7-2
CASSLGHRDEQYF
TGTGCCAGCAGCTTAGGACACAGGGACGAGCAGTACTTC
>TRBJ1-5|once|-|TRBV19
CASSITGKNQPQHF
TGTGCCAGTAGTATAACAGGGAAGAATCAGCCCCAGCATTTT
>TRBJ2-1|-|-|TRBV7-2
CASSANGVRGEQFF
TGTGCCAGCAGCGCAAATGGGGTAAGGGGTGAGCAGTTCTTC
>TRBJ2-6|-|-|TRBV10-1
CASSGPTGANVLTF
TGCGCCAGCAGTGGCCCAACTGGGGCCAACGTCCTGACTTTC
>TRBJ2-3|-|-|TRBV7-2
CASSPAALHTDTQYF
TGTGCCAGCAGCCCCGCAGCCCTTCACACAGATACGCAGTATTTT
>TRBJ2-3|once|TRBD2|TRBV5-4
CASSQRLAGAPVTQYF
TGTGCCAGCAGCCAGAGACTAGCGGGAGCCCCCGTGACGCAGTATTTT
>TRBJ1-2|-|-|TRBV28
CASRRLGTGGYTF
TGTGCCAGCAGACGCTTAGGGACGGGTGGCTACACCTTC
>TRBJ2-3|-|TRBD2|TRBV13
CASSLVSDPGTSGPTDTQYF
TGTGCCAGCAGCTTAGTGTCAGACCCTGGGACTAGCGGCCCCACAGATACGCAGTATTTT
>TRBJ2-1|-|TRBD2|TRBV15
CATSLLTSGFYNEQFF
TGTGCCACCAGCCTCTTGACTAGCGGATTCTACAATGAGCAGTTCTTC
>TRBJ1-5|-|TRBD1|TRBV19
CASNYMTGGNQPQHF
TGTGCCAGTAACTACATGACAGGGGGCAATCAGCCCCAGCATTTT
>TRBJ1-1|-|TRBD1|TRBV5-6
CASSFWTGLFTEAFF
TGTGCCAGCAGCTTTTGGACAGGACTATTCACTGAAGCTTTCTTT
>TRBJ2-2|-|TRBD1|TRBV6-4
CASSCRDRAATGELFF
TGTGCCAGCAGTTGCCGGGACAGGGCTGCCACCGGGGAGCTGTTTTTT
>TRBJ1-1|-|TRBD1|TRBV7-2
CASSHTGGRAFF
TGTGCCAGCAGCCACACAGGGGGCAGAGCTTTCTTT
>TRBJ2-4|-|-|TRBV18
CASSPPVTGNIQYF
TGTGCCAGCTCACCACCTGTGACAGGCAACATTCAGTACTTC
>TRBJ1-5|-|-|TRBV7-2
CASSSRPIGRQPQHF
TGTGCCAGCAGCTCCAGACCGATCGGACGGCAGCCCCAGCATTTT
>TRBJ2-1|-|-|TRBV5-1
CASSRAGKQFF
TGCGCCAGCAGCCGAGCGGGTAAGCAGTTCTTC
>TRBJ2-1|-|TRBD2|TRBV20-1
CSARERENRFF
TGCAGTGCTAGGGAGCGGGAGAATCGGTTCTTC
>TRBJ2-3|-|TRBD2|TRBV9
CASSVGPGLAGGITDTQYF
TGTGCCAGCAGCGTAGGACCGGGACTAGCGGGAGGGATAACAGATACGCAGTATTTT
>TRBJ2-1|-|TRBD2|TRBV29-1
CSADGLAGRPSYNEQFF
TGCAGCGCGGATGGACTAGCGGGTCGCCCCTCCTACAATGAGCAGTTCTTC
>TRBJ2-7|-|-|TRBV6-1
CASSGTGLHEQYF
TGTGCCAGCAGTGGAACAGGATTACACGAGCAGTACTTC
>TRBJ2-7|once|TRBD1|TRBV19
CASSISQGISYEQYF
TGTGCCAGTAGTATCTCACAGGGGATTTCCTACGAGCAGTACTTC
>TRBJ2-2|-|-|TRBV15
CATSRDRKGLSTGELFF
TGTGCCACCAGCAGAGATAGGAAAGGGTTGAGTACCGGGGAGCTGTTTTTT
>TRBJ2-3|once|-|TRBV29-1
CSVEGIRRRSSATDTQYF
TGCAGCGTTGAAGGAATCCGGCGGCGGTCCTCAGCGACAGATACGCAGTATTTT
>TRBJ2-2|-|-|TRBV7-9
CASSLVGDGELFF
TGTGCCAGCAGCTTAGTTGGGGACGGGGAGCTGTTTTTT
>TRBJ2-2|-|-|TRBV19
CAAAPRGNTGELFF
TGTGCCGCTGCCCCCAGGGGGAACACCGGGGAGCTGTTTTTT
>TRBJ2-3|-|-|TRBV6-1
CASSESEHTQYF
TGTGCCAGCAGTGAATCCGAACATACGCAGTATTTT
>TRBJ2-3|-|-|TRBV11-2
CASRNWGRGTDTQYF
TGTGCCAGCAGAAACTGGGGGAGAGGCACAGATACGCAGTATTTT
>TRBJ2-1|-|-|TRBV10-2
CASSDWGAYNEQFF
TGCGCCAGCAGTGATTGGGGGGCCTACAATGAGCAGTTCTTC
>TRBJ1-2|-|-|TRBV6-1
CASSEIPGGVGGYTF
TGTGCCAGCAGTGAAATCCCCGGGGGGGTAGGCGGCTACACCTTC
>TRBJ2-3|-|-|TRBV5-1
CASSWPNQTVSTDTQYF
TGCGCCAGCAGCTGGCCTAATCAGACAGTTAGCACAGATACGCAGTATTTT
>TRBJ2-1|-|TRBD2|TRBV28
CASSELAGGSYNEQFF
TGTGCCAGCTCGGAGCTAGCGGGAGGCTCCTACAATGAGCAGTTCTTC
>TRBJ1-3|-|-|TRBV7-6
CASSLEVGRGSGNTIYF
TGTGCCAGCAGCTTAGAAGTCGGGCGGGGCTCTGGAAACACCATATATTTT